The present TCR beta chain was sequenced within a study of graft-versus-host responses after intestinal transplantation. A note on this clone: Its target is not known.

Libraries were prepared by immunoSEQ multiplex PCR; TCRdb keeps only in-frame clonotypes and omits some of them. The sample carries approximately 77,000 clones, approximately 91% recorded once. V was cut by 3 bases and J by 1 base, with 16 bases left in between. Germline assignment: CDR1 SGHTA and CDR2 FQGTGA. The CDR3 covers 17 residues. This receptor was identified in a human donor who received an intestinal transplant. The chain uses TRBV7-3 and TRBJ1-5; a weak D match, TRBD1 (5 bases). Sequences were derived from unstimulated CD4+ T cells sorted from spleen or lymph node cells, sampled before intestinal transplant. CDR3 bases: TGTGCCAGCAGCTTTAATAGGGGCAATATCAGCAATCAGCCCCAGCATTTT. The encoded protein is CASSFNRGNISNQPQHF.